This entry lists 17 T cell receptor beta chains sequenced from one sample in a study of response to subunit inactivated influenza vaccine. A single record per CDR3 protein comes from TCRdb applying MiXCR to the RT-PCR reads. Among about 570,000 distinct CDR3 sequences listed, approximately 10% were seen once. These same records also appear under a second study, on T cells expressing NK-cell markers. Per that study: Beta-chain TCR cDNA was generated via 5'RACE template switching with UMIs.

The sequences come from PBMCs from blood, collected on the day of vaccination. The source is a man in his fifties or sixties who received an inactivated influenza vaccine.

This clonotype occurred a few times. The rearrangement links TRBV7-9 to TRBJ2-2, with 9 bases fitting TRBD1. V trimming: 6 bases; J trimming: 4 bases; junction bases outside the gene matches: 9. The CDR3 totals 16 residues. Germline assignment: CDR1 SEHNR and CDR2 FQNEAQ (reference sequence). The CDR3 region has the DNA TGTGCCAGCAGACCGGCCGGGACAGGGCCCACCGGGGAGCTGTTTTTT. Its translation: CASRPAGTGPTGELFF.

This clonotype was seen ten or more times. The chain combines TRBV12-3 or TRBV12-4 with TRBJ2-1; D not certain. This CDR3 has 14 amino acids. The ends were cut back, 6 bases at V and 1 base at J, with 10 bases in the middle. CDR3 in amino acids: CASSLLSSYNEQFF. For the CDR3, the DNA is TGTGCCAGCAGCTTACTAAGTTCCTACAATGAGCAGTTCTTC.

This clonotype was picked up a small number of times. The V call is TRBV20-1, the J call TRBJ2-7, with no clear D. V was shortened by 3 bases and J by 3 bases, with 9 bases between the two germline ends. Germline V CDR1 and CDR2: DFQATT, SNEGSKA (reference sequence). The CDR3 covers 12 residues. The CDR3 reads CSAREISYEQYF. CDR3 DNA sequence: TGCAGTGCTAGGGAAATCAGCTACGAGCAGTACTTC.

The chain employs TRBV3-1 and TRBJ1-2, with D hard to call. Germline assignment: CDR1 LGHDT and CDR2 YNNKEL (reference sequence). CDR3 length equals 13 residues. V was trimmed by 8 bases and J by 6 bases, leaving 16 bases between them. For the CDR3, the DNA is TGTGCCAGCTCCGATCTGGGGAAGGATGGCTACACCTTC. It translates to CASSDLGKDGYTF.

In this sample, this clonotype turned up a few times. The chain joins TRBV5-1 to TRBJ2-5; the match to TRBD1 covers 8 bases. The V gene end was trimmed by 6 bases and the J gene end by 5 bases; junction bases not matched to a gene: 15. Germline assignment: CDR1 SGHRS and CDR2 YFSETQ. The CDR3 spans 16 residues. The CDR3 reads CASKIGTGGGDETQYF. In DNA form, the CDR3 reads TGCGCCAGCAAGATCGGAACAGGGGGTGGTGATGAGACCCAGTACTTC.

In its sample, this clonotype was seen many times. The V call is TRBV30, the J call TRBJ1-2; 9 bases agree with TRBD1. CDR3 size: 12 residues. The trim removed 0 bases at V and 8 bases at J, leaving 1 base unmatched. Per germline, CDR1 GTSNPN and CDR2 SVGIG (reference sequence). The CDR3 reads CAWSVQGAGYTF. The CDR3 bases are TGTGCCTGGAGTGTACAGGGGGCCGGCTACACCTTC.

This clonotype has more than one count but fewer than ten. The J gene is TRBJ2-7, the V gene TRBV9, with D maybe TRBD2 (6 bases). Trimming removed 4 bases from V and 6 bases from J, with 14 bases in between. CDR1 is SGDLS and CDR2 is YYNGEE in the germline V gene. CDR3 length: 13 amino acids. As DNA, the CDR3 is TGTGCCAGCAGCACCGGGACTTATGGCGAGCAGTACTTC. This sequence encodes CASSTGTYGEQYF.

V and J are TRBV24-1 and TRBJ2-1, with D unclear. V was shortened by 6 bases and J by 2 bases, with 10 bases between the two germline ends. Looked up from germline, CDR1 is KGHDR and CDR2 is SFDVKD. The CDR3 covers 14 residues. The CDR3 DNA reads as TGTGCCACCAGTAGAGCCACAACCTACAATGAGCAGTTCTTC. Amino acids: CATSRATTYNEQFF.

In this sample, this clonotype turned up a few times. The chain has TRBV9 and TRBJ2-3; D uncertain. The CDR3 has 14 amino acids. V was clipped by 3 bases and J by 2 bases, with 10 bases between them. Germline CDR1 and CDR2: SGDLS and YYNGEE. CDR3 in amino acids: CASSAEPITDTQYF. For the CDR3, the DNA is TGTGCCAGCAGCGCGGAGCCTATCACAGATACGCAGTATTTT.

This clonotype was counted a few times. V gene TRBV10-3 combines with J gene TRBJ1-2; no firm D call. The CDR3 is 14 residues long. Germline CDR1 and CDR2: ENHRY and SYGVKD. V gave up 0 bases and J gave up 3 bases, with 8 bases separating them. The CDR3 reads CAISESQRDYGYTF. CDR3 DNA sequence: TGTGCCATCAGTGAGTCACAGCGAGACTATGGCTACACCTTC.

The rearrangement uses TRBV3-1 and TRBJ1-4; 7 bases agree with TRBD1. The germline V gene encodes CDR1 LGHDT and CDR2 YNNKEL (reference sequence). With V trimmed by 4 bases and J by 8 bases, 13 bases remained unmatched. CDR3 length equals 16 residues. CDR3 loop: CASSRKQGSGSEKLFF. Here the CDR3 DNA reads TGTGCCAGCAGCCGCAAACAGGGGAGTGGATCGGAAAAACTGTTTTTT.

In this sample, this clonotype turned up many times. The rearrangement uses TRBV7-9 and TRBJ2-1; D unresolved. Germline CDR1 is SEHNR and CDR2 is FQNEAQ (reference sequence). The CDR3 has 13 residues. V lost 1 base to trimming and J lost 6 bases, with 7 bases between them. The CDR3 loop is CASSLGAGNEQFF. In nucleotides, the CDR3 is TGTGCCAGCAGCTTAGGCGCAGGCAATGAGCAGTTCTTC.

The chain has TRBV6-1 and TRBJ2-7, with 9 bases matching TRBD1. Germline trimming cut 0 bases from V and 4 bases from J; bases unmatched to any gene: 4. The CDR3 covers 15 residues. Germline values: CDR1 MNHNS, CDR2 SASEGT. CDR3 protein: CASSEAGQGSYEQYF. The DNA of the CDR3 is TGTGCCAGCAGTGAAGCGGGACAGGGCTCTTACGAGCAGTACTTC.

J is TRBJ2-7 and V is TRBV10-3; 11 bases are shared with TRBD2. CDR3 length: 13 residues. The germline CDR1 and CDR2 sequences are ENHRY and SYGVKD. J gave up 4 bases and V 6 bases, and 2 bases lay outside the gene matches. CDR3 in DNA: TGTGCCATCAGAACTAGCGGGGGATACGAGCAGTACTTC. It yields the protein CAIRTSGGYEQYF.

A few counts support this clonotype. V is TRBV20-1 and J is TRBJ1-1, with D possibly being TRBD1 (5 bases). The germline V gene encodes CDR1 DFQATT and CDR2 SNEGSKA (reference sequence). CDR3 length equals 14 residues. Trimming shortened V by 3 bases and J by 5 bases, and 16 bases separated the two germline ends. In nucleotides, the CDR3 is TGCAGTGCTAGTATTTTGGGGCGATGGACTGAAGCTTTCTTT. This translates into CSASILGRWTEAFF.

The chain carries TRBV6-1 and TRBJ2-7; 8 nucleotides line up with TRBD2. V lost 9 bases to trimming and J lost 2 bases; unmatched junction nucleotides: 15. Germline-derived CDR1 and CDR2 are MNHNS and SASEGT. This CDR3 has 16 residues. The CDR3 is CASNSGVQNKPYEQYF. As DNA, the CDR3 is TGTGCCAGTAATAGCGGGGTGCAAAACAAACCCTACGAGCAGTACTTC.

This chain connects TRBV12-3 or TRBV12-4 to TRBJ2-2, with 7 bases matching TRBD2. The ends lost 7 bases at V and 3 bases at J; junction bases unmatched: 5. The length of the CDR3 is 14 residues. This chain's CDR3 is CASTREAYTGELFF. As DNA, the CDR3 is TGTGCCAGCACCCGGGAGGCGTACACCGGGGAGCTGTTTTTT.